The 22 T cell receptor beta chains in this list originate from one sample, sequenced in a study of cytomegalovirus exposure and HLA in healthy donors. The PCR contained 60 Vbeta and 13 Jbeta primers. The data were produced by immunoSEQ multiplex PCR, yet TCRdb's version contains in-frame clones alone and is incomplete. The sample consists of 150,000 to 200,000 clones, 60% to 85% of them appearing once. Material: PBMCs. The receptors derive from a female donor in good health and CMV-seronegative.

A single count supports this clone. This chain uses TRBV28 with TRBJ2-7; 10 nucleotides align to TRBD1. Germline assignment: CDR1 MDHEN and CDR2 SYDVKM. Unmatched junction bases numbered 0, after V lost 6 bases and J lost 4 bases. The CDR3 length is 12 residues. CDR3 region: CASRDRGYEQYF. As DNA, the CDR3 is TGTGCCAGCAGGGACAGGGGGTACGAGCAGTACTTC.

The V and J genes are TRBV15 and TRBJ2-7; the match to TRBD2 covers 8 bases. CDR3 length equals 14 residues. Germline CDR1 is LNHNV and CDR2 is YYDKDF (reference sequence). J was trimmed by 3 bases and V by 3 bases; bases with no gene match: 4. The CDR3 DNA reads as TGTGCCACCAGCAGGAGTAGCGGGAACTACGAGCAGTACTTC. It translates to CATSRSSGNYEQYF. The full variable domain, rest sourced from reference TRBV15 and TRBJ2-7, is DAMVIQNPRYQVTQFGKPVTLSCSQTLNHNVMYWYQQKSSQAPKLLFHYYDKDFNNEADTPDNFQSRRPNTSFCFLDIRSPGLGDTAMYLCATSRSSGNYEQYFGPGTRLTVT.

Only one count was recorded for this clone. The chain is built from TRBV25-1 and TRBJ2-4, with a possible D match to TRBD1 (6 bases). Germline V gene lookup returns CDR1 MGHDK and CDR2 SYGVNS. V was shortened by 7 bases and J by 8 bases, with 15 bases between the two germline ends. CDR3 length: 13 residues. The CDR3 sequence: CASTGTSGHIQYF. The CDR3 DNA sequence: TGTGCCAGCACCGGGACATCCGGGCACATTCAGTACTTC.

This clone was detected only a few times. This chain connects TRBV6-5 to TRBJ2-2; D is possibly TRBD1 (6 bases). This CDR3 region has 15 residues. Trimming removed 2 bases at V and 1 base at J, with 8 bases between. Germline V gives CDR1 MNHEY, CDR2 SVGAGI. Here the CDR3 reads CASSYEGQNTGELFF. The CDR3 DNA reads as TGTGCCAGCAGTTACGAGGGACAGAACACCGGGGAGCTGTTTTTT.

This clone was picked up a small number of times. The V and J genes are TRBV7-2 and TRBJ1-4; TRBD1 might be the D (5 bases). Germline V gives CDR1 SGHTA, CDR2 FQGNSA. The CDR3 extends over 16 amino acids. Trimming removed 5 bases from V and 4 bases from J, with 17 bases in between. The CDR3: CASSLTKGLNNEKLFF. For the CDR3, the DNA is TGTGCCAGCAGCCTTACCAAGGGACTCAATAATGAAAAACTGTTTTTT.

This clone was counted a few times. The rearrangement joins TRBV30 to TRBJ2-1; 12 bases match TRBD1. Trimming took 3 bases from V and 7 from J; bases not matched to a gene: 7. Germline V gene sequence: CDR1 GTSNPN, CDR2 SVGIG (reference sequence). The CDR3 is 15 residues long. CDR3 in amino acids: CAWRRRDRGLNEQFF. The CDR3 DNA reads TGTGCCTGGAGACGCCGGGACAGGGGGCTAAATGAGCAGTTCTTC.

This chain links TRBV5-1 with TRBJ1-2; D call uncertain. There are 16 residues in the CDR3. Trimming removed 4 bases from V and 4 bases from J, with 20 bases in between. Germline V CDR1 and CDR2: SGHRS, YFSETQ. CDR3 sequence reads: CASSPSWRTLGYGYTF. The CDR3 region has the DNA TGCGCCAGCAGCCCATCGTGGAGGACCCTGGGCTATGGCTACACCTTC. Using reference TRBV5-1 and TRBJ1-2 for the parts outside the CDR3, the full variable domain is KAGVTQTPRYLIKTRGQQVTLSCSPISGHRSVSWYQQTPGQGLQFLFEYFSETQRNKGNFPGRFSGRQFSNSRSEMNVSTLELGDSALYLCASSPSWRTLGYGYTFGSGTRLTVV.

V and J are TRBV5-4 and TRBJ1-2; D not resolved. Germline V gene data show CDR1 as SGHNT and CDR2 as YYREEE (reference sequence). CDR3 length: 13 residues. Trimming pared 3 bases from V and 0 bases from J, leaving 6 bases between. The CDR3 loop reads CASSYGSNYGYTF. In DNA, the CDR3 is TGTGCCAGCAGCTACGGGTCTAACTATGGCTACACCTTC.

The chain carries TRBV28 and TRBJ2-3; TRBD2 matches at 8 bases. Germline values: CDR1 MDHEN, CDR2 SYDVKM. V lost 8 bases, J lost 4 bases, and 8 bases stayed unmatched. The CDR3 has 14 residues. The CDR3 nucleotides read TGTGCCAGCGGGTCGGGGGGGCCCGCAGATACGCAGTATTTT. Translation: CASGSGGPADTQYF.

The CDR3 protein is CAISPAPGQGSGANVLTF. In nucleotides, the CDR3 is TGTGCCATCAGTCCAGCACCGGGACAGGGCTCTGGGGCCAACGTCCTGACTTTC. The rearrangement joins TRBV10-3 to TRBJ2-6, with 9 bases fitting TRBD1. J lost 0 bases, V lost 5 bases, and 8 bases had no gene match. Per germline, CDR1 ENHRY and CDR2 SYGVKD. The CDR3 has 18 residues.

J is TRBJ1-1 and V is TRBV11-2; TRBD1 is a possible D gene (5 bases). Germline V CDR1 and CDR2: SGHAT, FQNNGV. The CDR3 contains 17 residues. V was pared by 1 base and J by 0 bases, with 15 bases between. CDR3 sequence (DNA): TGTGCCAGCAGCTTAGGGCAGGGAATGTGGCTGAACACTGAAGCTTTCTTT. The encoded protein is CASSLGQGMWLNTEAFF.

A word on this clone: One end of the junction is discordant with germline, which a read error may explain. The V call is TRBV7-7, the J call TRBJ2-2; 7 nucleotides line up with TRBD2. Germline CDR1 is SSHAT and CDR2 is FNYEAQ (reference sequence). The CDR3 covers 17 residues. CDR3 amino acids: CASSLGGLAVNTGELFF. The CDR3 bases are TGTGCTAGCAGCTTAGGCGGTCTAGCGGTTAACACCGGGGAGCTGTTTTTT.

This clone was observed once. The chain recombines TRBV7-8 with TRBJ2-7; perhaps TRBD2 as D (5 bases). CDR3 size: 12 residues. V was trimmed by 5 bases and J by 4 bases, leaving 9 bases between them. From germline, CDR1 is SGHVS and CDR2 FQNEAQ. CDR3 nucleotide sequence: TGTGCCAGCAGCCAAAGCGGTTACGAGCAGTACTTC. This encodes CASSQSGYEQYF.

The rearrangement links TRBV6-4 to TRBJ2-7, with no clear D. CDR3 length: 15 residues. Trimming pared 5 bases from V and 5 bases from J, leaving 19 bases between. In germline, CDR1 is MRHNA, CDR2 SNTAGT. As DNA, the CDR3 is TGTGCCAGCAGTCTCGAGGCAGCCCGACCTGACGAGCAGTACTTC. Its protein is CASSLEAARPDEQYF.

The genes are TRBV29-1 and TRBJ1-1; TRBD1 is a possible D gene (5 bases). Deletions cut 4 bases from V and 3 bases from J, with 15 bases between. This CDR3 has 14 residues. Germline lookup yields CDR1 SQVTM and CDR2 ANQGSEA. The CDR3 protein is CSVAVGARDTEAFF. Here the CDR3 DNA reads TGCAGCGTTGCCGTAGGGGCCAGGGACACTGAAGCTTTCTTT. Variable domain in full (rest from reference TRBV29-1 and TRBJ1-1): SAVISQKPSRDICQRGTSLTIQCQVDSQVTMMFWYRQQPGQSLTLIATANQGSEATYESGFVIDKFPISRPNLTFSTLTVSNMSPEDSSIYLCSVAVGARDTEAFFGQGTRLTVV.

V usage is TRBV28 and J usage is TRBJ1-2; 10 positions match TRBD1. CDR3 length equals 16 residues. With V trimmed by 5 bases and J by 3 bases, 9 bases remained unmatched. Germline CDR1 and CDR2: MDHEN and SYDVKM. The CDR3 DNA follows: TGTGCCAGCAGTACCCTCCGGGACAGGGGCGACTATGGCTACACCTTC. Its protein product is CASSTLRDRGDYGYTF.

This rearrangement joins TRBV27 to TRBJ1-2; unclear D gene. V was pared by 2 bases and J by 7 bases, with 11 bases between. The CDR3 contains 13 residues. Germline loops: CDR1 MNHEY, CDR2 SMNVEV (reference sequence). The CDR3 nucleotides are TGTGCCAGCAGTTTAAGAGGAGGGATTGGCTACACCTTC. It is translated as CASSLRGGIGYTF.

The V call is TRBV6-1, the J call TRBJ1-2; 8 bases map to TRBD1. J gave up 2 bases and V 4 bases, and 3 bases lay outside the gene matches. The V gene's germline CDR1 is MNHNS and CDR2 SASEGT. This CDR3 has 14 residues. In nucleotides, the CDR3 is TGTGCCAGCAGTGGGACAGGGAGGAACTATGGCTACACCTTC. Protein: CASSGTGRNYGYTF.

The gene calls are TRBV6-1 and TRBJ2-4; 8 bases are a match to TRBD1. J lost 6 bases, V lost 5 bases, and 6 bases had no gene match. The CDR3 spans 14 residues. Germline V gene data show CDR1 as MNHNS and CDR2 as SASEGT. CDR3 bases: TGTGCCAGCAGTTCGCAGGGGGCAGGAAACATTCAGTACTTC. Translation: CASSSQGAGNIQYF.

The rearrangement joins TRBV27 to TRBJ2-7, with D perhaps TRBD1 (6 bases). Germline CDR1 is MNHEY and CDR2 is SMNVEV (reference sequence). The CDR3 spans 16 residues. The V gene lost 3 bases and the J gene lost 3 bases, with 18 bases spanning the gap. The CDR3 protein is CASSFTGTPGDYEQYF. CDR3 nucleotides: TGTGCCAGCAGTTTCACCGGGACACCGGGCGACTACGAGCAGTACTTC.

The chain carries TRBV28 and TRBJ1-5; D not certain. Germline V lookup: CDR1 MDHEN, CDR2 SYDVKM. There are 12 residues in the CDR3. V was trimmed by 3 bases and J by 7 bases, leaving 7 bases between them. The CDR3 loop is CASSFYEQPQHF. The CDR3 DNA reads TGTGCCAGCAGTTTCTACGAGCAGCCCCAGCATTTT.

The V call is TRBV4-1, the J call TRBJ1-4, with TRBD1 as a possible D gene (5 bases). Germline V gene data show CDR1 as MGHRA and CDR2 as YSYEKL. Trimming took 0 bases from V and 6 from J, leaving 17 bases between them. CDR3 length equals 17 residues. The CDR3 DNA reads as TGCGCCAGCAGCCAAGAAATTGGGGCACCCCTGGATGAAAAACTGTTTTTT. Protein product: CASSQEIGAPLDEKLFF.